This entry is about one T cell receptor beta chain. The record originates from a study of cytomegalovirus exposure and HLA in healthy donors. The PCR contained 60 Vbeta and 13 Jbeta primers. This table comes from immunoSEQ multiplex PCR, and its TCRdb copy is limited to in-frame clones, with some not included. The sample lists 60,000 to 70,000 clones; just under 80% were seen once. The CDR3 spans 17 residues. Germline lookup yields CDR1 KGHSH and CDR2 LQKENI. J gave up 8 bases and V 4 bases, and 15 bases lay outside the gene matches. Sequencing used PBMCs. The J gene is TRBJ2-1, the V gene TRBV18; 9 bases are shared with TRBD2. The receptor was derived from a man aged 40-49 years in good health and CMV-seronegative. The CDR3 loop reads CASSLEASGGPRDEQFF. The CDR3 DNA reads as TGTGCCAGCTCACTAGAAGCCAGCGGGGGGCCGAGGGATGAGCAGTTCTTC.